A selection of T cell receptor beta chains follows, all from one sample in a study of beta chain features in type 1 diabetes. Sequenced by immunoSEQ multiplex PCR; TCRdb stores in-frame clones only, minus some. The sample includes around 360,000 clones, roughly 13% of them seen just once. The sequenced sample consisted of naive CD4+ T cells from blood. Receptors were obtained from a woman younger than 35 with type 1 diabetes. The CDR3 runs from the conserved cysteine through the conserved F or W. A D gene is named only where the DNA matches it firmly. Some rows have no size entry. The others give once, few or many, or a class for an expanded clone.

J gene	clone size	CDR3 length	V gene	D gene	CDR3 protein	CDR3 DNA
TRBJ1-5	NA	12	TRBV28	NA	CASSSPGQPQHF	TGTGCCAGCAGTTCCCCGGGTCAGCCCCAGCATTTT
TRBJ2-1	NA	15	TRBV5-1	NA	CASFPREVPDNEQFF	TGCGCCAGCTTCCCTCGCGAAGTACCTGACAATGAGCAGTTCTTC
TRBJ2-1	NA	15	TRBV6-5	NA	CASTMGQSSYNEQFF	TGTGCCAGCACGATGGGACAAAGCTCCTACAATGAGCAGTTCTTC
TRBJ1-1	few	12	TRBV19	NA	CASSTQGSEAFF	TGTGCCAGTAGTACCCAGGGTTCTGAAGCTTTCTTT
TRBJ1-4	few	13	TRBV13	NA	CASRYTGSKKLFF	TGTGCCAGCAGGTATACAGGGTCCAAAAAACTGTTTTTT
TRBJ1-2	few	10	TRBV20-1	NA	CSANSYGYTF	TGCAGTGCTAATAGCTATGGCTACACCTTC
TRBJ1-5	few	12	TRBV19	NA	CASTVSGGPQHF	TGTGCCAGTACCGTTTCGGGGGGGCCCCAGCATTTT
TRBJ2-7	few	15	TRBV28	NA	CASSPGPRVAYEQYF	TGTGCCAGCAGTCCCGGCCCGAGGGTCGCGTACGAGCAGTACTTC
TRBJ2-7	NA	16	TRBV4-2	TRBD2	CASSQGLAGDVNEQYF	TGTGCCAGCAGCCAAGGACTAGCGGGAGACGTGAACGAGCAGTACTTC
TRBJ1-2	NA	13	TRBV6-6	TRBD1	CASSHTGVGGYTF	TGTGCCAGCAGTCACACAGGGGTGGGTGGCTACACCTTC
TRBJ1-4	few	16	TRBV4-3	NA	CASSQDRGPSGEKLFF	TGCGCCAGCAGCCAAGATCGAGGACCCTCAGGGGAAAAACTGTTTTTT
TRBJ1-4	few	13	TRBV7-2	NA	CASSLGRSEKLFF	TGTGCCAGCAGCTTAGGGCGGAGTGAAAAACTGTTTTTT
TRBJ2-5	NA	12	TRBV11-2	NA	CASSFIQETQYF	TGTGCCAGCAGCTTCATCCAAGAGACCCAGTACTTC
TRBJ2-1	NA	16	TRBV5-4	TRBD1	CASRPAGQGTYNEQFF	TGTGCCAGCAGGCCAGCGGGACAGGGCACCTACAATGAGCAGTTCTTC
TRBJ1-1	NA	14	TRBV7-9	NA	CASSLVGETTEAFF	TGTGCCAGCAGCTTAGTAGGGGAAACGACTGAAGCTTTCTTT
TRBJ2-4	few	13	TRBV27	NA	CATRGWAKNIQYF	TGTGCCACCAGGGGTTGGGCGAAAAACATTCAGTACTTC
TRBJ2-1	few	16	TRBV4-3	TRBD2	CASSPGRSGEEVEQFF	TGCGCCAGCAGCCCCGGTAGGAGCGGGGAAGAGGTTGAGCAGTTCTTC
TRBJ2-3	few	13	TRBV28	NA	CASSPPSTDTQYF	TGTGCCAGCAGTCCCCCTAGCACAGATACGCAGTATTTT
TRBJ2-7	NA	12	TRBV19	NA	CATKDNYYEQYF	TGTGCCACAAAGGACAACTACTACGAGCAGTACTTC
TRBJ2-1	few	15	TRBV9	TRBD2	CASSVVAGDYNEQFF	TGTGCCAGCAGCGTAGTGGCGGGGGATTACAATGAGCAGTTCTTC
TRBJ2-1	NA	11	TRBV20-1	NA	CSAGDYNEQFF	TGCAGTGCAGGGGATTACAATGAGCAGTTCTTC
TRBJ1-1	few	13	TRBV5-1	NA	CASSGQGNTEAFF	TGCGCCAGCAGTGGGCAGGGAAACACTGAAGCTTTCTTT
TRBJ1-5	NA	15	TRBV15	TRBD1	CATSRMTGIGQPQHF	TGTGCCACCAGCAGGATGACAGGGATAGGTCAGCCCCAGCATTTT
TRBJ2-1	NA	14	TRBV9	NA	CASSEGGTHNEQFF	TGTGCCAGCAGCGAGGGAGGTACCCACAATGAGCAGTTCTTC
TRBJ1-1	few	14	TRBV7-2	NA	CASRLGSVNTEAFF	TGTGCCAGCAGACTGGGCTCGGTGAACACTGAAGCTTTCTTT
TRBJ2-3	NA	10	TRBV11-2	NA	CASRSDTQYF	TGTGCCAGCAGGTCGGATACGCAGTATTTT
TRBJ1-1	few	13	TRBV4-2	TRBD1	CASSPDRDTEAFF	TGTGCCAGCAGTCCCGACAGGGACACTGAAGCTTTCTTT
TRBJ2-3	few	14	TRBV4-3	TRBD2	CASKRGPSTDTQYF	TGCGCCAGCAAGCGGGGGCCCTCCACAGATACGCAGTATTTT
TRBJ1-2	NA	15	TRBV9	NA	CASSVGGGEAGGYTF	TGTGCCAGCAGCGTAGGTGGAGGGGAGGCAGGTGGCTACACCTTC
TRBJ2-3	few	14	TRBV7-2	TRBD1	CASSLSGGTDTQYF	TGTGCCAGCAGCTTATCAGGGGGCACGGATACGCAGTATTTT
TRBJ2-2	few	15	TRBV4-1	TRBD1	CASSGTGYNTGELFF	TGCGCCAGCAGCGGGACAGGGTATAACACCGGGGAGCTGTTTTTT
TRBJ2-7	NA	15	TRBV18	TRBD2	CASSPVGGSFHEQYF	TGTGCCAGCTCCCCGGTCGGCGGGAGCTTCCACGAGCAGTACTTC
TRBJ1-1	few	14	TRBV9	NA	CASSSAGVDTEAFF	TGTGCCAGCAGCTCGGCCGGGGTGGACACTGAAGCTTTCTTT
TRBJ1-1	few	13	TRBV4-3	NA	CASSLLPATEAFF	TGCGCCAGCAGCCTACTCCCCGCGACTGAAGCTTTCTTT
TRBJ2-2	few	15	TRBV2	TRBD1	CASTRTGGDTGELFF	TGTGCCAGCACCCGGACAGGGGGCGACACCGGGGAGCTGTTTTTT
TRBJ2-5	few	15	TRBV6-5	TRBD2	CASSRQRGGWETQYF	TGTGCCAGCAGCCGTCAACGGGGGGGTTGGGAGACCCAGTACTTC
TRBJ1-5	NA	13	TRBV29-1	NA	CSVQHNGDQPQHF	TGCAGCGTCCAACACAACGGGGATCAGCCCCAGCATTTT
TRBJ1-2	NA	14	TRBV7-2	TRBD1	CASSPDRVTYGYTF	TGTGCCAGCAGCCCAGACAGGGTGACTTATGGCTACACCTTC
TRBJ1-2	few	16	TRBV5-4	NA	CASSLVSGRGSYGYTF	TGTGCCAGCAGCTTGGTTTCAGGCAGGGGAAGCTATGGCTACACCTTC
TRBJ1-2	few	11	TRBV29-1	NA	CSAPSERGYTF	TGCAGCGCCCCGAGTGAGAGGGGCTACACCTTC
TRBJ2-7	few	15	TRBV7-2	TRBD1	CASSLRTGGNYEQYF	TGTGCCAGCAGCTTAAGGACAGGGGGCAACTACGAGCAGTACTTC
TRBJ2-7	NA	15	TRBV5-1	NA	CASSLASAGTYEQYF	TGCGCCAGCAGCTTGGCTTCGGCAGGGACCTACGAGCAGTACTTC
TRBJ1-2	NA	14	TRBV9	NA	CASNPAGLDYGYTF	TGTGCCAGCAACCCCGCGGGACTCGACTATGGCTACACCTTC
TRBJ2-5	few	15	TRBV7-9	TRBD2	CASSLEGGFQETQYF	TGTGCCAGCAGCTTGGAGGGAGGGTTCCAAGAGACCCAGTACTTC
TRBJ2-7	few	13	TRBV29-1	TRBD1	CSATGTGAYEQYF	TGCAGCGCTACCGGGACAGGGGCCTACGAGCAGTACTTC